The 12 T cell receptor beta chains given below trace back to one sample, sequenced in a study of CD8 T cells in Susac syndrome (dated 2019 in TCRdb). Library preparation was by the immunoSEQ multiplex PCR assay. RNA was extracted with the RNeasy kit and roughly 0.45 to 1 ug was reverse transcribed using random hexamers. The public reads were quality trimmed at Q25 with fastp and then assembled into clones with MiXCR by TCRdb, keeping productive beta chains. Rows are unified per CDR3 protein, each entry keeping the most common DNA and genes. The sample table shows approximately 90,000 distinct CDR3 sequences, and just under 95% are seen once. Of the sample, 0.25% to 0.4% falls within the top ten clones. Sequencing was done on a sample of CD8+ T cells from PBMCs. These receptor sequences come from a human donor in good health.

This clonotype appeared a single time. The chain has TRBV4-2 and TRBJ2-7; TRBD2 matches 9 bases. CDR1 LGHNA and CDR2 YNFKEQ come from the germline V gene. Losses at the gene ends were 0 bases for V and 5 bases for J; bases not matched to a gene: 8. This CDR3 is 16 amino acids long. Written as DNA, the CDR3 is TGTGCCAGCAGCCAAGACCGCGGGGGGGCCGTCGACGAGCAGTACTTC. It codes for CASSQDRGGAVDEQYF.

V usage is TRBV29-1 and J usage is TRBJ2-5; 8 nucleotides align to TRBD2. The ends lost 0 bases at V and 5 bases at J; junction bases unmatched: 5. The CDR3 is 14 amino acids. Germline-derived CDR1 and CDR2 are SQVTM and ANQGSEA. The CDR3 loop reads CSVEELGRGETQYF. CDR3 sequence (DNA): TGCAGCGTTGAAGAACTCGGGAGGGGGGAGACCCAGTACTTC.

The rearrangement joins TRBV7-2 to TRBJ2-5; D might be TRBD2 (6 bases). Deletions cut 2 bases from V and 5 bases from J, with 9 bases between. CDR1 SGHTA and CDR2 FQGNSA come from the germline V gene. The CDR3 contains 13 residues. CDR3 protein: CASSLTSWETQYF. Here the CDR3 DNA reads TGTGCCAGCAGCTTAACTAGCTGGGAGACCCAGTACTTC.

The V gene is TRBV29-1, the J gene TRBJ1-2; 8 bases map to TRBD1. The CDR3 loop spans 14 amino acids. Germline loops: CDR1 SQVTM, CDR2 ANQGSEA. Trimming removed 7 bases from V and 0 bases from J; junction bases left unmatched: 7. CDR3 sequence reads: CSARDRSANYGYTF. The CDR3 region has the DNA TGCAGCGCCCGGGACAGGTCAGCTAACTATGGCTACACCTTC.

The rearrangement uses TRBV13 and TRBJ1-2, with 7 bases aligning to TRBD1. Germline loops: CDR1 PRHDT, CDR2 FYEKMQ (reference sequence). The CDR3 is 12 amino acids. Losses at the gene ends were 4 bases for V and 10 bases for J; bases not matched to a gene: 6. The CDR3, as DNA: TGTGCCAGCAGCTATAGACAGGGCCACTACACCTTC. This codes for CASSYRQGHYTF.

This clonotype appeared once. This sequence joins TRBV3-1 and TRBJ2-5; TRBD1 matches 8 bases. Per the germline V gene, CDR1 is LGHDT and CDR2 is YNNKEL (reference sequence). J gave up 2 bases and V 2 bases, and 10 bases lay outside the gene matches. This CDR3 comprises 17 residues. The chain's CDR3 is CASSQLRTRTGQETQYF. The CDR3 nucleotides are TGTGCCAGCAGCCAATTGAGAACCCGGACAGGGCAAGAGACCCAGTACTTC.

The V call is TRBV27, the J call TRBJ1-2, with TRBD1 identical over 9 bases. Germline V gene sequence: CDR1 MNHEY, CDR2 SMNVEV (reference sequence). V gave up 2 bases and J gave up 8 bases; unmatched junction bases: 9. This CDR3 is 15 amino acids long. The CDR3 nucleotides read TGTGCCAGCAGTTTAGGTACAGGGGGCTTGGAGGGCTACACCTTC. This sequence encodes CASSLGTGGLEGYTF.

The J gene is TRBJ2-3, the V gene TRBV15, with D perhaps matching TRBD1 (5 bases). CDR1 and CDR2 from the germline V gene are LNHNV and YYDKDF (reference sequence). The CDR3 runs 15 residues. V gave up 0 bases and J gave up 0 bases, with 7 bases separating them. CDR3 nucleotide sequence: TGTGCCACCAGCAGAGAACAGGCCAGCACAGATACGCAGTATTTT. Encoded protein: CATSREQASTDTQYF. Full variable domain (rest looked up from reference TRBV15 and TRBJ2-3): DAMVIQNPRYQVTQFGKPVTLSCSQTLNHNVMYWYQQKSSQAPKLLFHYYDKDFNNEADTPDNFQSRRPNTSFCFLDIRSPGLGDTAMYLCATSREQASTDTQYFGPGTRLTVL.

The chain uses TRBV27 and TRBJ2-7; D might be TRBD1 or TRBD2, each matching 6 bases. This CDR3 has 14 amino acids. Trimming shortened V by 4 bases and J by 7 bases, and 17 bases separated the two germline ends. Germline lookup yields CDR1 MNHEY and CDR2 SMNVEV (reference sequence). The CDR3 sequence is CASSSGTPRGEQYF. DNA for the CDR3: TGTGCCAGCAGTTCGGGGACACCCCGGGGGGAGCAGTACTTC.

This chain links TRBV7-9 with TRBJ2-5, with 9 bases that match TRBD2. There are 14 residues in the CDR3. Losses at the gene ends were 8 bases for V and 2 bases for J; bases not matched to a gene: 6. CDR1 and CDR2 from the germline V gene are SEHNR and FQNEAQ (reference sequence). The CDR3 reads CASSRAGGQETQYF. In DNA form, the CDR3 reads TGTGCCAGCTCCAGAGCGGGGGGTCAAGAGACCCAGTACTTC.

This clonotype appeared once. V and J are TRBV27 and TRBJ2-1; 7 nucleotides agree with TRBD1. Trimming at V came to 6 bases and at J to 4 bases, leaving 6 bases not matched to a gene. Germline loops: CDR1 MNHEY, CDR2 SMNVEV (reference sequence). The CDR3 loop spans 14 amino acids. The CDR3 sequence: CASSEGQQYNEQFF. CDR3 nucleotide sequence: TGTGCCAGCAGCGAGGGACAGCAATACAATGAGCAGTTCTTC.

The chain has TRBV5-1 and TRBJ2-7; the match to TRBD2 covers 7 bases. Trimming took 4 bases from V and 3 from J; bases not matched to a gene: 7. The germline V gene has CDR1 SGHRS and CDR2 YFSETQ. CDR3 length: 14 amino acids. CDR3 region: CASSAASGGYEQYF. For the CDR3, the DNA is TGCGCCAGCAGCGCTGCTAGCGGCGGCTACGAGCAGTACTTC.